The table lists the clone carrying this TCR beta chain with a few counts. The antigen is unknown. These data are taken from a study of OX40 agonist ivuxolimab in advanced cancers. There are 14 residues in the CDR3. Germline V gene lookup returns CDR1 MNHNS and CDR2 SASEGT. Trimming removed 9 bases from V and 7 bases from J, with 19 bases in between. Findings and caveats of the study: Also showing low normalized T-cell clonal expansion were some of the nonresponders.

TCRdb's copy holds only in-frame clones and misses some; the assay was immunoSEQ multiplex PCR. The sample contains more than 55,000 clones, around 90% of which appear only once. Material: CD4+ or CD8+ T cells sorted from blood, obtained in a trial of the OX40 agonist ivuxolimab. This clonotype originated in an adult with an advanced solid tumor such as melanoma, head and neck, liver or kidney cancer. The chain employs TRBV6-1 and TRBJ2-1, with D maybe TRBD2 (6 bases). CDR3 residues: CASREDSSYNEQFF. The CDR3 DNA is TGTGCCAGTAGGGAGGACTCAAGTTATAATGAGCAGTTCTTC.